The following is a TCR beta chain sequence with its context. Antigen specificity is unknown. This entry comes from a study of cytomegalovirus exposure and HLA in healthy donors. Findings and limits, study-wide: Investigators reported 150 to 200 TCR beta chains as tied to cytomegalovirus. In a later analysis, the majority of CMV-associated beta chains seemingly showed HLA restriction.

PCR amplification relied on 60 Vbeta primers (plus 13 Jbeta primers). Profiled with immunoSEQ multiplex PCR; TCRdb holds only in-frame clones, not every one. The sample has roughly 140,000 clones, around 81% seen once. Germline CDR1 MNHNS, CDR2 SASEGT. The CDR3 is made up of 13 amino acids. The receptor was isolated from a male donor in good health and CMV-seronegative. The sample taken for sequencing was PBMCs. This chain uses TRBV6-1 with TRBJ2-5; D may be TRBD2 (6 bases). The assigned J gene may be wrong: the sequence end matches TRBJ2-7 better. CDR3 nucleotides: TGTGCCAGCGGGGGGTCGAGGGGTCTCGAGCAGTACTTC. Translating it yields CASGGSRGLEQYF.